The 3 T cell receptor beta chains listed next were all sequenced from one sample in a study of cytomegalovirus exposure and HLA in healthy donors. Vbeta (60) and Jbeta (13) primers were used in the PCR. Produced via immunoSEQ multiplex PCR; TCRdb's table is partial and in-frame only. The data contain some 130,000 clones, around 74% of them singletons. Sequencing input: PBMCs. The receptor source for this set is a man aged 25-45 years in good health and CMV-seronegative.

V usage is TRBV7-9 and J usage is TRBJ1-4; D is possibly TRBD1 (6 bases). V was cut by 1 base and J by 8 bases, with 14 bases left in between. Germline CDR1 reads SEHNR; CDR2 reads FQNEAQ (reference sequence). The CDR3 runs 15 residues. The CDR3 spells CASSLVAGASEKLFF. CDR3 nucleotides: TGTGCCAGCAGCTTAGTCGCGGGGGCTTCCGAAAAACTGTTTTTT.

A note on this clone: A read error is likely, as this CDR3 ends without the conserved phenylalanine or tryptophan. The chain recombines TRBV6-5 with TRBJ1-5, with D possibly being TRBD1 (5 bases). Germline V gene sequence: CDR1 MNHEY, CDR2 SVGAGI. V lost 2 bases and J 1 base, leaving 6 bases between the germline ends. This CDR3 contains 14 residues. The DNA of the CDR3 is TGTGCCAGCAGTTACCAGGGAAGCAATCAGCCCCAGCATGTT. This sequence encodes CASSYQGSNQPQHV.

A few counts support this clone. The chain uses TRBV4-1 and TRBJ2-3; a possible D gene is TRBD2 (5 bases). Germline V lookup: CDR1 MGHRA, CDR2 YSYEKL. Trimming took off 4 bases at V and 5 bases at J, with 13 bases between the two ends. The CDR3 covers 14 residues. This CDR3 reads CASSPGLVVDTQYF. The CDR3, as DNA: TGCGCCAGCAGCCCGGGATTAGTGGTAGATACGCAGTATTTT.